This T cell receptor (beta chain) originates from a study of cytomegalovirus exposure and HLA in healthy donors. Overall study context: The Caucasian-associated ancestry cluster contained about 80% of the 300 to 400 genotyped donors. General study results and limits: A classifier reportedly called cytomegalovirus status with high sensitivity and specificity. Being productive about 87% or about 30% of the time was typical of most TCR beta V segments in an earlier analysis.

This PCR relied on a set of 60 Vbeta primers and 13 Jbeta primers. Produced via immunoSEQ multiplex PCR; TCRdb's table is partial and in-frame only. The sample lists fewer than 250,000 clones, approximately 82% seen once, with 1.5% to 2% in the top ten. The length of the CDR3 is 12 residues. V was shortened by 0 bases and J by 9 bases, with 6 bases between the two germline ends. Germline lookup yields CDR1 SGHVS and CDR2 FNYEAQ. Comments on this clone: Its antigen is unknown.

Input material: PBMCs. The rearrangement uses TRBV7-6 and TRBJ2-1, with TRBD1 as a possible D gene (6 bases). This receptor was obtained from a man in his forties in good health and CMV-seropositive. The CDR3 protein is CASSLAGGEQFF. The CDR3 nucleotides read TGTGCCAGCAGCTTAGCAGGGGGTGAGCAGTTCTTC.